The clone carrying this TCR beta chain was recorded only once. Its antigen is as yet unknown. The ends were cut back, 0 bases at V and 10 bases at J, with 13 bases in the middle. The CDR3 extends over 14 amino acids. Germline assignment: CDR1 SGHTA and CDR2 FQGTGA. This entry belongs to a study of cytomegalovirus exposure and HLA in healthy donors. Study-level findings and limits: TCR beta V segments were, for the most part, productive about 87% or about 30% of the time in an earlier analysis. Among TCR beta chains, those listed as cytomegalovirus-associated numbered more than 150.

PCR involved 60 Vbeta and 13 Jbeta primers. How the authors handled the data: In a later analysis, around 10 million of about 80 million unique beta chains occurred in at least two donors. Profiling relied on immunoSEQ multiplex PCR, and the TCRdb table lists in-frame clones only, not all of them. V and J calls and clone size are given by that table; D and trimming were obtained from the DNA. The data show about 160,000 clones, 75% to 85% seen once. Material: PBMCs. The receptor was isolated from a young man in good health and CMV-seronegative. The chain is built from TRBV7-3 and TRBJ2-1; a weak D match, TRBD2 (6 bases). In nucleotides, the CDR3 is TGTGCCAGCAGCTTAACAGGCCCGGGGGACGAGCAGTTCTTC. Translation: CASSLTGPGDEQFF.